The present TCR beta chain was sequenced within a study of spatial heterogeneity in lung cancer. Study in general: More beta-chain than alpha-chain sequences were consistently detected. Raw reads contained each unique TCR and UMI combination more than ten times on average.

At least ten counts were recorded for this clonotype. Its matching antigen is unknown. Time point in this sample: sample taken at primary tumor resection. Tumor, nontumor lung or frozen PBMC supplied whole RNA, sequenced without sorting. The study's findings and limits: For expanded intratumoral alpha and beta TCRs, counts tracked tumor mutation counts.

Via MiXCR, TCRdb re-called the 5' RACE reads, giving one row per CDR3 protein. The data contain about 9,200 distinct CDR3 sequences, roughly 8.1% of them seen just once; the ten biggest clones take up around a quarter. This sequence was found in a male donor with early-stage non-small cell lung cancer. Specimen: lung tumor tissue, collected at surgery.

DNA of the CDR3: TGTGCCAGTAGCGCGACTAGCGGGAGATCCGGAGTAGAGACCCAGTACTTC. Amino acids: CASSATSGRSGVETQYF. V gene TRBV19 combines with J gene TRBJ2-5; 12 bases match TRBD2. V lost 6 bases and J lost 4; bases outside the gene matches: 12. CDR1 and CDR2 from the germline V gene are LNHDA and SQIVND (reference sequence). The CDR3 runs 17 residues.